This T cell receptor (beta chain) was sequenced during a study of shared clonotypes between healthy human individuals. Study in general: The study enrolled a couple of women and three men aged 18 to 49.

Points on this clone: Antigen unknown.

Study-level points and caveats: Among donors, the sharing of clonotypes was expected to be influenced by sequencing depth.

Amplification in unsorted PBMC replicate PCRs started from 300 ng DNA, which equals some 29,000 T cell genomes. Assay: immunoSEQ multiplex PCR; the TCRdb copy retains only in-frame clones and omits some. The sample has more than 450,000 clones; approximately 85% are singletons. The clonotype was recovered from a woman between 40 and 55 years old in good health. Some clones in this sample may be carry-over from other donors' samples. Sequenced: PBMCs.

This CDR3 is CASSIGLAGGTDTQYF. The DNA for the CDR3 is TGTGCCAGCAGCATAGGACTAGCGGGAGGCACAGATACGCAGTATTTT. V gene TRBV5-4 combines with J gene TRBJ2-3; 13 bases agree with TRBD2. Germline CDR1 reads SGHNT; CDR2 reads YYREEE (reference sequence). J gave up 1 base and V 4 bases, and 3 bases lay outside the gene matches. The CDR3 contains 16 residues.